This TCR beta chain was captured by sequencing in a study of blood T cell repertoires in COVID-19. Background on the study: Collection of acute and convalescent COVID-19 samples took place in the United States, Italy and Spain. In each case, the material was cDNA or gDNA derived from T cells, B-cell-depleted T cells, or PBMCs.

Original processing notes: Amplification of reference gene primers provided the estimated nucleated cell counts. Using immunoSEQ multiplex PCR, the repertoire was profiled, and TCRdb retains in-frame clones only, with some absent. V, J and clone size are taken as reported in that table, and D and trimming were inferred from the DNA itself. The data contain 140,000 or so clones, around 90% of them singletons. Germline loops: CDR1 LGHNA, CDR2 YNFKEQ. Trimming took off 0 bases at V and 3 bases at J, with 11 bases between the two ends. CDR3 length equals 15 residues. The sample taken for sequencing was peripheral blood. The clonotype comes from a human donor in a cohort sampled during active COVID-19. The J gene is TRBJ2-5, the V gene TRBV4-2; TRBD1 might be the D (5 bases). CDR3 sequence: CASSQEGAREETQYF. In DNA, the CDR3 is TGTGCCAGCAGCCAAGAAGGGGCCAGGGAAGAGACCCAGTACTTC.